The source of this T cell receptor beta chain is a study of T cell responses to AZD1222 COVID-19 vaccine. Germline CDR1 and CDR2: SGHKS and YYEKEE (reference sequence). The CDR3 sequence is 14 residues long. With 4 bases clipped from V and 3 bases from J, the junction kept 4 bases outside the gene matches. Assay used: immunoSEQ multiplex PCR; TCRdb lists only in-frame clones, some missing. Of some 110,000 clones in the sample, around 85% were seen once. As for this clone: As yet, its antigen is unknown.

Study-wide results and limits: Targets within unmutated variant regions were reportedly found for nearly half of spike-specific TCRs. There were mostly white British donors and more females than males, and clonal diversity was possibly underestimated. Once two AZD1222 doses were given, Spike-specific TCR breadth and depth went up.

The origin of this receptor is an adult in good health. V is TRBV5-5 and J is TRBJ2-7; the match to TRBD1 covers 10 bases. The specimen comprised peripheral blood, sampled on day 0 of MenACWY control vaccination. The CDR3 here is CASSPGQGYYEQYF. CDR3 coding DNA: TGTGCCAGCAGCCCGGGACAGGGGTACTACGAGCAGTACTTC.